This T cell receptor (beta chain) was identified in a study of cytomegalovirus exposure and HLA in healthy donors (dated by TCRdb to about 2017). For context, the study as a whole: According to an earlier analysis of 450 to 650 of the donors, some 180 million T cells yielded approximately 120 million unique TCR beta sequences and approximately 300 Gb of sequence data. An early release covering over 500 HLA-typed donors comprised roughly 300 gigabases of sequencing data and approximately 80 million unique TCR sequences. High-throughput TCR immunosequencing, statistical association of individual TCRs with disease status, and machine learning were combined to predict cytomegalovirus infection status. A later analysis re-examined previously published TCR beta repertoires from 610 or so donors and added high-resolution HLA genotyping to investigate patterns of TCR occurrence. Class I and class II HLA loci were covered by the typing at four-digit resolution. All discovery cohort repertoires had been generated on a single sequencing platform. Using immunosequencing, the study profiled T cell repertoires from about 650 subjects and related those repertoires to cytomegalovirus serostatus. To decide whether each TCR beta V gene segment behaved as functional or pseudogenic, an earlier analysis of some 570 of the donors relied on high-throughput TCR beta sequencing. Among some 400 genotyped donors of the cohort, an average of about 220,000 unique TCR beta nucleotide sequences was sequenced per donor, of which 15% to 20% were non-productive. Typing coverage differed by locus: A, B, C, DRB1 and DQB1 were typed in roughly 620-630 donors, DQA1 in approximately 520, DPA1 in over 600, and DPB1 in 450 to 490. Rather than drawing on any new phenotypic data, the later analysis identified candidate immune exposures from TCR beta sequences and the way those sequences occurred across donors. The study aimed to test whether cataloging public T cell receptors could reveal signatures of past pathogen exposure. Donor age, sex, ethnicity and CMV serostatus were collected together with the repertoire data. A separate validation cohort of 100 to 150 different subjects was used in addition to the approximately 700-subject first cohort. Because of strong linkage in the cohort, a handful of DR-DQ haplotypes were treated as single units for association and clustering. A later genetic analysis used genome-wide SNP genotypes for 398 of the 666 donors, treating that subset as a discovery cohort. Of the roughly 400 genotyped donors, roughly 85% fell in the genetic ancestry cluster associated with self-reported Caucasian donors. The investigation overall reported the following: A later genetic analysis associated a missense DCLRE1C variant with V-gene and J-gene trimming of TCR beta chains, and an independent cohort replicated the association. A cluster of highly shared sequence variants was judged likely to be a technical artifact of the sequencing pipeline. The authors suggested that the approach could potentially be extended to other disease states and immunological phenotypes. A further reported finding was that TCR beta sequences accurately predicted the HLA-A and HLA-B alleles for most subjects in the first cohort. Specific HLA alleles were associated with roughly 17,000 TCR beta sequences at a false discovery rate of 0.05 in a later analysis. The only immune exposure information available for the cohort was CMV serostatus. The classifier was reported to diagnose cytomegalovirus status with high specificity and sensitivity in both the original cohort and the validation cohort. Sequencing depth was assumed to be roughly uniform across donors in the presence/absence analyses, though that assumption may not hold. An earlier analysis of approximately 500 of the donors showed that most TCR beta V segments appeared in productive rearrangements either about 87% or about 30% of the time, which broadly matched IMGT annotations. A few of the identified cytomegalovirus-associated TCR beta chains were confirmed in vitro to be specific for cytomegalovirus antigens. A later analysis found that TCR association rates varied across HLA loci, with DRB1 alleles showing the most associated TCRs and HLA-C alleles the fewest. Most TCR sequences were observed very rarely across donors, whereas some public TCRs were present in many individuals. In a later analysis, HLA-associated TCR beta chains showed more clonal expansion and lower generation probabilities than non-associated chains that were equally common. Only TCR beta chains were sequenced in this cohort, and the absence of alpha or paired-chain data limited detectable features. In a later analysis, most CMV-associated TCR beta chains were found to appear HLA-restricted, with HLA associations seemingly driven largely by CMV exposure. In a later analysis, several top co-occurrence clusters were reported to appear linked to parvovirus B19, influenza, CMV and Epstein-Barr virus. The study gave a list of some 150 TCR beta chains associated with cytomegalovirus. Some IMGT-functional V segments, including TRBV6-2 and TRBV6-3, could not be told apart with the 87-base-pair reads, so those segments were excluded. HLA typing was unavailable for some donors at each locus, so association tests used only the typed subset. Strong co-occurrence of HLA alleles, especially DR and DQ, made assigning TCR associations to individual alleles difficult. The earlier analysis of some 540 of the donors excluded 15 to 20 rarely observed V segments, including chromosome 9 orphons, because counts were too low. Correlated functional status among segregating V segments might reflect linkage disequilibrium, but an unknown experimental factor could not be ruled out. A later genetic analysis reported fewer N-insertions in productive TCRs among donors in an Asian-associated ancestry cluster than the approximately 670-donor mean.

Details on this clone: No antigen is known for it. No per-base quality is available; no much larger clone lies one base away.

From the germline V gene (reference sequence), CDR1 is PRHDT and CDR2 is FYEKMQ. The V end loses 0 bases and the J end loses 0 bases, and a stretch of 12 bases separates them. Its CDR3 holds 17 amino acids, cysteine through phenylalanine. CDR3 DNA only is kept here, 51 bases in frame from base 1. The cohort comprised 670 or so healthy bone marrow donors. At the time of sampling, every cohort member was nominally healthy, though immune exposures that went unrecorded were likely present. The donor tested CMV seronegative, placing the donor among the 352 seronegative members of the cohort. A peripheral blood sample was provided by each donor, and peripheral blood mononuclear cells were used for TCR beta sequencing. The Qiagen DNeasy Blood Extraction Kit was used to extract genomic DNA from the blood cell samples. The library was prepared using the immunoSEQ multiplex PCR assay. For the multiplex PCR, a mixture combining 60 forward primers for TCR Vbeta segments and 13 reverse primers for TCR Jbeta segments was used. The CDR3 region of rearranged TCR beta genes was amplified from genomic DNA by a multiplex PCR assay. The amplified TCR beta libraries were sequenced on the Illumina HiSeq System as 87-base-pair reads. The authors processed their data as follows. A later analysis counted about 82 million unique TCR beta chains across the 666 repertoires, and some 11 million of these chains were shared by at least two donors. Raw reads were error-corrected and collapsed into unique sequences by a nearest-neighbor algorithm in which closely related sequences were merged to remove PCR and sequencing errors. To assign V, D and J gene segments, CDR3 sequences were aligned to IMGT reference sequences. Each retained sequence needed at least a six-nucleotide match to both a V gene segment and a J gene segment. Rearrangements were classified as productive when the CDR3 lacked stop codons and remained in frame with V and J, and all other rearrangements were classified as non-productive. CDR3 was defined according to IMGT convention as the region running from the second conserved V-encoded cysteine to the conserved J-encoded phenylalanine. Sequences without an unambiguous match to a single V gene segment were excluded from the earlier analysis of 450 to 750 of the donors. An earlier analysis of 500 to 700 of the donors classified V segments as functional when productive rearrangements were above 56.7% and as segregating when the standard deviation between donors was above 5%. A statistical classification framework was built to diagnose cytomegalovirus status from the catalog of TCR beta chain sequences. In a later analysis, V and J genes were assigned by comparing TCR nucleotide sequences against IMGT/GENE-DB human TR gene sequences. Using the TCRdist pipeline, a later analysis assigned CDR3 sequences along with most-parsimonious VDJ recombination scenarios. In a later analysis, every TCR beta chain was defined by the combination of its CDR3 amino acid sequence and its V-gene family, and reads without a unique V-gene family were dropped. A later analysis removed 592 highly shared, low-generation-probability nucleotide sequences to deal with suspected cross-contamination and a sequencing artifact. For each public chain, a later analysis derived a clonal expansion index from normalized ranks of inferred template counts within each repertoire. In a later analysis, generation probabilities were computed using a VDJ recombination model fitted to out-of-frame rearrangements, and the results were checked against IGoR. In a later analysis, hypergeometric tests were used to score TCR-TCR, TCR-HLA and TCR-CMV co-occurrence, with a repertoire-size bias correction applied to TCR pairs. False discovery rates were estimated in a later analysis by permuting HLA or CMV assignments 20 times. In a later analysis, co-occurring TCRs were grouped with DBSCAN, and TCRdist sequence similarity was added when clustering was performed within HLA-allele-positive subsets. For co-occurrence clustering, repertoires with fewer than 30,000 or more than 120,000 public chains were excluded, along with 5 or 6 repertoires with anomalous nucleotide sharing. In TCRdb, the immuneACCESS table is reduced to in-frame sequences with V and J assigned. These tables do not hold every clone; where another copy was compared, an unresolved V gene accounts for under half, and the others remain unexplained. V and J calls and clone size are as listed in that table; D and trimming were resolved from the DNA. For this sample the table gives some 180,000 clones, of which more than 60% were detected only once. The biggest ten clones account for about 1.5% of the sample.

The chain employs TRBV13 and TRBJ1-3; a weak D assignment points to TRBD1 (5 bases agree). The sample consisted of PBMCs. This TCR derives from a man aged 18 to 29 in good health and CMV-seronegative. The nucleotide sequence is TGTGCCAGCAGCTTAGGGGGGGGAAGGCGCTCTGGAAACACCATATATTTT. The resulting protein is CASSLGGGRRSGNTIYF.